Following are 11 T cell receptor beta chains from one sample sequenced in a study of tumor-infiltrating lymphocytes in primary liver carcinoma. A constant-region primer primed TCR beta cDNA synthesis from about 490 ng of total RNA. ARM-PCR was slightly modified, and three nested multiplex PCR rounds with it gave rise to the TCR beta libraries. Use of TRBV1-TRBV30 forward primers with a C-beta reverse primer characterized the first two PCR rounds, which lasted 10 cycles each. Each CDR3 protein gets one entry after TCRdb re-called the multiplex PCR reads with MiXCR. The table lists about 200,000 distinct CDR3 sequences, 65% of them singletons. Germline DNA was also extracted, with blood RNA taken from unsorted whole blood. The sample was peripheral blood. The receptors here all came from a woman aged 60-70 years with primary liver carcinoma and hepatitis B virus infection.

This clonotype occurred many times. In DNA, the CDR3 is TGTGCCAGTGTTAATCTTGGGACTAGCGGGAGAGGGGGGAGCTCCTACAATGAGCAGTTCTTC. Translating gives CASVNLGTSGRGGSSYNEQFF. The V and J genes are TRBV12-3 or TRBV12-4 and TRBJ2-1; 14 bases match TRBD2. Trimming at V came to 9 bases and at J to 0 bases, leaving 19 bases not matched to a gene. This CDR3 has 21 residues.

The V call is TRBV5-6, the J call TRBJ1-5, with a tentative D call TRBD1 (6 bases). The ends were cut back, 4 bases at V and 4 bases at J, with 15 bases in the middle. CDR3 size: 15 residues. Per germline, CDR1 SGHDT and CDR2 YYEEEE. The DNA of the CDR3 is TGTGCCAGCAGCCGGGGGGGTAGGGGGAATCAGCCCCAGCATTTT. It translates to CASSRGGRGNQPQHF.

This sequence joins TRBV12-5 and TRBJ2-7, with 7 nucleotides matching TRBD2. The CDR3 is 17 residues long. V lost 5 bases to trimming and J lost 1 base; unmatched junction nucleotides: 14. Looked up from germline, CDR1 is LGHNT and CDR2 is FRNRAP. This CDR3 reads CASGLIPLGGSSYEQYF. For the CDR3, the DNA is TGTGCTAGTGGTCTCATTCCCCTAGGCGGGAGTTCCTACGAGCAGTACTTC.

This clonotype is a singleton in its sample. V and J are TRBV20-1 and TRBJ2-7; TRBD1 agrees at 12 bases. With V trimmed by 0 bases and J by 6 bases, 6 bases remained unmatched. The germline V gene has CDR1 DFQATT and CDR2 SNEGSKA (reference sequence). The CDR3 runs 15 residues. DNA for the CDR3: TGCAGTGCTAGAGACGTCGGGACAGGGGGCGCCGAGCAGTACTTC. Its translation: CSARDVGTGGAEQYF.

This clonotype was seen more than once but under ten times. This chain's CDR3 is CASSGGQGVSSYNSPLHF. CDR3 sequence (DNA): TGTGCCAGCAGCGGGGGACAGGGGGTGAGCTCCTATAATTCACCCCTCCACTTT. The V and J genes are TRBV7-8 and TRBJ1-6; 11 nucleotides line up with TRBD1. The J segment lost 0 bases and the V segment lost 5 bases, leaving 6 bases of the junction unmatched. Germline V lookup: CDR1 SGHVS, CDR2 FQNEAQ. CDR3 size: 18 residues.

The V call is TRBV28, the J call TRBJ1-5; D remains ambiguous. CDR1 and CDR2 (germline): MDHEN, SYDVKM. The CDR3 is made up of 12 amino acids. The V end lost 9 bases, the J end lost 6 bases, and 12 bases lay between the germline ends. CDR3 in amino acids: CARNDGGQPQHF. The CDR3 nucleotides are TGTGCCAGGAACGATGGAGGTCAGCCCCAGCATTTT.

Ten or more counts support this clonotype. The genes are TRBV29-1 and TRBJ1-2; the match to TRBD1 covers 7 bases. V trimming: 8 bases; J trimming: 1 base; junction bases outside the gene matches: 10. Germline V lookup: CDR1 SQVTM, CDR2 ANQGSEA. The CDR3 length is 14 residues. The CDR3 sequence: CSSATGNLNYGYTF. Written as DNA, the CDR3 is TGCAGCTCGGCGACAGGGAATCTTAACTATGGCTACACCTTC.

This clonotype was counted many times. This chain uses TRBV5-5 with TRBJ2-4; tentative D call: TRBD1 (6 bases). Germline V gives CDR1 SGHKS, CDR2 YYEKEE (reference sequence). This CDR3 comprises 15 residues. V lost 3 bases and J 1 base, leaving 11 bases between the germline ends. The CDR3 DNA reads TGTGCCAGCAGCTCCGGACAGCTTGCCAAAAACATTCAGTACTTC. It encodes CASSSGQLAKNIQYF.

About this clonotype: A junction boundary mismatches the germline segment, possibly from a read error. The J gene is TRBJ2-2, the V gene TRBV11-2; D might be TRBD2 (6 bases). In germline, CDR1 is SGHAT, CDR2 FQNNGV. The CDR3 spans 14 residues. The CDR3 DNA reads as TGTGCCAGCCACTCGGGACCTACAGGCGGGGAGCTGTCTTTT. It is translated as CASHSGPTGGELSF.

This clonotype occurred a few times. The chain is built from TRBV5-1 and TRBJ1-5, with 7 bases lining up with TRBD1. The trim removed 0 bases at V and 4 bases at J, leaving 7 bases unmatched. There are 16 residues in the CDR3. The germline V gene encodes CDR1 SGHRS and CDR2 YFSETQ. For the CDR3, the DNA is TGCGCCAGCAGCTTGGGGGGCCGGGGACAGAATCAGCCCCAGCATTTT. It yields the protein CASSLGGRGQNQPQHF.

Notes on this clonotype: This clone may be a read error of a much larger clone one base away. The CDR3 is CASSFRDRNTDTQYF. The CDR3 bases are TGTGCCAGCAGCTTTCGGGACAGGAACACAGATACGCAGTATTTT. The V call is TRBV5-4, the J call TRBJ2-3, with 8 bases lining up with TRBD1. The V gene end was trimmed by 2 bases and the J gene end by 2 bases; junction bases not matched to a gene: 4. The germline V gene has CDR1 SGHNT and CDR2 YYREEE (reference sequence). The CDR3 runs 15 residues. The whole variable domain, remainder taken from reference TRBV5-4 and TRBJ2-3, is ETGVTQSPTHLIKTRGQQVTLRCSSQSGHNTVSWYQQALGQGPQFIFQYYREEENGRGNFPPRFSGLQFPNYSSELNVNALELDDSALYLCASSFRDRNTDTQYFGPGTRLTVL.